The 31 T cell receptor beta chains in this list originate from one sample, sequenced in a study of blood T cell repertoires in COVID-19. TCRdb's table, derived via immunoSEQ multiplex PCR, lists solely in-frame clones and lacks some. The sample has under 300,000 clones, roughly nine tenths seen once. The sequencing input was PBMCs or T cells enriched from blood (not recorded which). Every receptor here comes from a human donor in a cohort exposed to, infected with or recovered from COVID-19 (not recorded which). The donor label of this sample is uncertain.

Only one count was recorded for this clone. The chain uses TRBV11-1 and TRBJ2-1, with TRBD2 identical over 7 bases. The germline gives CDR1 SGHAT, CDR2 FQDESV (reference sequence). The CDR3 has 13 amino acids. V was pared by 4 bases and J by 8 bases, with 5 bases of the junction left unmatched. CDR3 coding DNA: TGTGCCAGCAGCTCTTTAGCGGGCCATGAGCAGTTCTTC. This translates into CASSSLAGHEQFF.

This clone was counted once. The chain employs TRBV24-1 and TRBJ2-1, with 8 bases fitting TRBD2. CDR3 length: 15 amino acids. The junction had 6 bases not matched to a gene; V was cut back by 4 bases and J by 5 bases. Germline-derived CDR1 and CDR2 are KGHDR and SFDVKD. CDR3 residues: CATSEHGGGNNEQFF. The CDR3 DNA is TGTGCCACCAGTGAACACGGGGGGGGGAACAATGAGCAGTTCTTC.

The CDR3 DNA is TGTGCCAGCTCAGAGTGGGGGGGTTACAATGAGCAGTTCTTC. As protein: CASSEWGGYNEQFF. The rearrangement links TRBV6-1 to TRBJ2-1, with TRBD2 matching over 7 bases. This CDR3 is 14 amino acids long. J was trimmed by 4 bases and V by 8 bases; bases with no gene match: 8. CDR1 is MNHNS, CDR2 SASEGT, per germline.

The chain couples TRBV29-1 to TRBJ2-3; perhaps TRBD1 as D (6 bases). CDR1 SQVTM and CDR2 ANQGSEA come from the germline V gene. The CDR3 consists of 12 residues. Trimming pared 7 bases from V and 3 bases from J, leaving 11 bases between. Here the CDR3 DNA reads TGCAGCGGGGAAGGGGGTACAGATACGCAGTATTTT. It encodes CSGEGGTDTQYF.

This clone was detected only once. The rearrangement uses TRBV15 and TRBJ2-4, with TRBD2 matching 8 bases. Unmatched junction bases numbered 5, after V lost 0 bases and J lost 16 bases. Germline CDR1 is LNHNV and CDR2 is YYDKDF (reference sequence). The CDR3 is 12 residues long. The DNA for the CDR3 is TGTGCCACCAGCAGAGATAGCGGGGATGGATACTTC. Its protein product is CATSRDSGDGYF.

This rearrangement joins TRBV19 to TRBJ1-5; 8 nucleotides agree with TRBD1. Germline CDR1 is LNHDA and CDR2 is SQIVND (reference sequence). V lost 8 bases and J lost 6; bases outside the gene matches: 9. The CDR3 runs to 14 residues. In DNA form, the CDR3 reads TGTGCCAGTGCCCAAAACGACAGGGGTCAGCCCCAGCATTTT. Translating it yields CASAQNDRGQPQHF.

V is TRBV18 and J is TRBJ2-7, with 9 bases matching TRBD1. With 4 bases clipped from V and 1 base from J, the junction kept 2 bases outside the gene matches. Looked up from germline, CDR1 is KGHSH and CDR2 is LQKENI. This CDR3 spans 14 amino acids. CDR3 region: CASSLGTGSYEQYF. The CDR3 DNA sequence: TGTGCCAGCTCACTCGGGACAGGGTCCTACGAGCAGTACTTC.

This sequence joins TRBV20-1 and TRBJ2-7, with D unclear. CDR1 is DFQATT and CDR2 is SNEGSKA in the germline V gene (reference sequence). The CDR3 is made up of 11 amino acids. Trimming shortened V by 3 bases and J by 5 bases, and 8 bases separated the two germline ends. For the CDR3, the DNA is TGCAGTGCTAGGTCCATTGACGAGCAGTACTTC. Its translation: CSARSIDEQYF.

The gene calls are TRBV7-9 and TRBJ2-7, with D hard to call. From germline, CDR1 is SEHNR and CDR2 FQNEAQ (reference sequence). This CDR3 has 16 amino acids. The V end lost 0 bases, the J end lost 3 bases, and 15 bases lay between the germline ends. CDR3: CASSLALTGHDYEQYF. CDR3 coding DNA: TGTGCCAGCAGCTTAGCGCTTACGGGTCATGACTACGAGCAGTACTTC.

This sequence joins TRBV7-9 and TRBJ2-1; possible D gene TRBD1, 6 bases. Germline loops: CDR1 SEHNR, CDR2 FQNEAQ (reference sequence). This CDR3 has 12 amino acids. Trimming took 3 bases from V and 9 from J, leaving 9 bases between them. The CDR3 DNA reads TGTGCCAGCAGCTTGGTAGGGGGTGAGCAGTTCTTC. This sequence encodes CASSLVGGEQFF. Combining the CDR3 with reference TRBV7-9 and TRBJ2-1 gives the whole variable domain DTGVSQNPRHKITKRGQNVTFRCDPISEHNRLYWYRQTLGQGPEFLTYFQNEAQLEKSRLLSDRFSAERPKGSFSTLEIQRTEQGDSAMYLCASSLVGGEQFFGPGTRLTVL.

This clone has only one observation. J is TRBJ2-3 and V is TRBV9, with 11 bases fitting TRBD1. Trimming took 3 bases from V and 5 from J; bases not matched to a gene: 5. The CDR3 is made up of 15 amino acids. CDR1 and CDR2 from the germline V gene are SGDLS and YYNGEE. Here the CDR3 reads CASSGTGGGGDTQYF. The CDR3 DNA is TGTGCCAGCAGCGGGACAGGGGGCGGGGGAGATACGCAGTATTTT.

The J gene is TRBJ2-7, the V gene TRBV6-5, with a tentative D call TRBD1 (6 bases). Trimming cost V 8 bases and J 5 bases, with 22 bases left between them. The CDR3 extends over 15 amino acids. CDR1 is MNHEY and CDR2 is SVGAGI in the germline V gene. The CDR3 is CASLPAYRVSHEQYF. The DNA of the CDR3 is TGTGCCAGCCTCCCTGCTTACAGGGTAAGCCACGAGCAGTACTTC.

This clone was detected only once. V and J are TRBV18 and TRBJ2-3; tentative D call: TRBD1 (7 bases). V gave up 3 bases and J gave up 0 bases, with 13 bases separating them. Looked up from germline, CDR1 is KGHSH and CDR2 is LQKENI. This CDR3 has 16 residues. The CDR3 region has the DNA TGTGCCAGCTCACCCCTACAGGGGACTAGCACAGATACGCAGTATTTT. Protein: CASSPLQGTSTDTQYF.

For the CDR3, the DNA is TGTGCCAGCAGTGAAGCGCCAGGACTTGAACTGTTTTTT. Protein: CASSEAPGLELFF. The V gene is TRBV6-1, the J gene TRBJ1-4, with unresolved D. The V end was cut by 0 bases, the J end by 12 bases, with 11 bases between. Germline V gives CDR1 MNHNS, CDR2 SASEGT. The CDR3 sequence is 13 residues long.

The chain uses TRBV19 and TRBJ1-1, with D uncertain. The CDR3 covers 15 residues. V was trimmed by 4 bases and J by 8 bases, leaving 20 bases between them. Germline V gives CDR1 LNHDA, CDR2 SQIVND (reference sequence). In nucleotides, the CDR3 is TGTGCCAGTAGTACAACTTCGCCGATTAACGAAGAAGCTTTCTTT. Amino acids: CASSTTSPINEEAFF.

Only one count was recorded for this clone. The CDR3 here is CASSHDDQGGWGEAFF. CDR3 nucleotide sequence: TGCGCCAGCAGCCACGACGACCAGGGAGGGTGGGGTGAAGCTTTCTTT. V and J are TRBV4-1 and TRBJ1-1; D might be TRBD1 (5 bases). The CDR3 runs 16 residues. Trimming cost V 3 bases and J 7 bases, with 21 bases left between them. Per germline, CDR1 MGHRA and CDR2 YSYEKL.

The V gene is TRBV5-1, the J gene TRBJ2-3; 9 bases are a match to TRBD2. There are 17 residues in the CDR3. Per germline, CDR1 SGHRS and CDR2 YFSETQ. V trimming: 0 bases; J trimming: 2 bases; junction bases outside the gene matches: 7. The CDR3 loop is CASSLASRGGDTDTQYF. The CDR3 nucleotides read TGCGCCAGCAGCTTGGCCTCGCGGGGGGGAGACACAGATACGCAGTATTTT.

The V and J genes are TRBV29-1 and TRBJ1-1; D remains unclear. This CDR3 region has 12 residues. Trimming cost V 5 bases and J 1 base, with 8 bases left between them. The germline V gene encodes CDR1 SQVTM and CDR2 ANQGSEA. The CDR3 region is CSVLRPNTEAFF. The CDR3 bases are TGCAGCGTTTTGAGGCCGAACACTGAAGCTTTCTTT.

The chain links TRBV2 to TRBJ2-1; 7 nucleotides line up with TRBD1. CDR1 and CDR2 (germline): SNHLY, FYNNEI. With 4 bases clipped from V and 2 bases from J, the junction kept 8 bases outside the gene matches. This CDR3 spans 16 amino acids. The CDR3 region has the DNA TGTGCCAGCAGTGCTACGACAGGGTACCCCTACAATGAGCAGTTCTTC. Translating gives CASSATTGYPYNEQFF.

This clone was observed a single time. The chain uses TRBV10-3 and TRBJ2-7, with 7 bases aligning to TRBD1. The CDR3 consists of 12 residues. V lost 10 bases and J lost 3; bases outside the gene matches: 6. Germline V gene data show CDR1 as ENHRY and CDR2 as SYGVKD. The DNA of the CDR3 is TGTGCCACCGCCGGGACAGACTACGAGCAGTACTTC. Translating it yields CATAGTDYEQYF.

This chain connects TRBV30 to TRBJ1-2; 7 nucleotides agree with TRBD1. The CDR3 is 11 residues long. Unmatched junction bases numbered 2, after V lost 4 bases and J lost 6 bases. In germline, CDR1 is GTSNPN, CDR2 SVGIG (reference sequence). The CDR3 DNA is TGTGCCTGGATCAGGGGGGATGGCTACACCTTC. Protein sequence: CAWIRGDGYTF.

This chain links TRBV27 with TRBJ2-2; 9 nucleotides align to TRBD2. Per germline, CDR1 MNHEY and CDR2 SMNVEV (reference sequence). The length of the CDR3 is 17 residues. V trimming: 2 bases; J trimming: 2 bases; junction bases outside the gene matches: 6. The CDR3 DNA follows: TGTGCCAGCAGTTTAGGGCGGGGGGGCCTAAACACCGGGGAGCTGTTTTTT. Protein: CASSLGRGGLNTGELFF.

This clone was observed once. This rearrangement joins TRBV9 to TRBJ1-2; 7 bases agree with TRBD1. V lost 0 bases, J lost 4 bases, and 3 bases stayed unmatched. Looked up from germline, CDR1 is SGDLS and CDR2 is YYNGEE. The CDR3 spans 14 residues. The CDR3 sequence: CASSVVTGTYGYTF. CDR3 bases: TGTGCCAGCAGCGTAGTGACAGGGACCTATGGCTACACCTTC.

The chain combines TRBV15 with TRBJ2-3, with D tentatively TRBD1 (6 bases). The V gene lost 2 bases and the J gene lost 5 bases, with 17 bases spanning the gap. Germline V gives CDR1 LNHNV, CDR2 YYDKDF (reference sequence). This CDR3 has 16 amino acids. CDR3 sequence reads: CATSRSGTQGRDTQYF. In DNA form, the CDR3 reads TGTGCCACCAGCAGATCCGGGACCCAGGGGAGAGATACGCAGTATTTT.

The chain recombines TRBV7-2 with TRBJ2-1; maybe TRBD1 (6 bases). In germline, CDR1 is SGHTA, CDR2 FQGNSA. V lost 5 bases to trimming and J lost 12 bases, with 17 bases between them. The CDR3 sequence is 13 residues long. CDR3 bases: TGTGCCAGCAGCCCGAATTACAGGGTTGTGCAGTTCTTC. This gives the protein CASSPNYRVVQFF.

The V call is TRBV4-1, the J call TRBJ2-7; D is possibly TRBD2 (6 bases). Germline V lookup: CDR1 MGHRA, CDR2 YSYEKL. V lost 4 bases and J lost 6, with 13 bases in between. The CDR3 has 13 amino acids. The CDR3 DNA is TGCGCCAGCAGCCCTACCGGGGGTCCCGAGCAGTACTTC. This translates into CASSPTGGPEQYF.

This sequence joins TRBV24-1 and TRBJ2-3; 10 bases agree with TRBD1. There are 16 residues in the CDR3. Germline V CDR1 and CDR2: KGHDR, SFDVKD. After removal of 0 bases from V and 5 bases from J, the junction contained 4 bases not matched to a gene. The CDR3 DNA reads as TGTGCCACCAGTGATTTGGTGGGACAGGGGTTAGATACGCAGTATTTT. Protein sequence: CATSDLVGQGLDTQYF.

The chain is built from TRBV13 and TRBJ1-2, with D perhaps TRBD1 (6 bases). In germline, CDR1 is PRHDT, CDR2 FYEKMQ (reference sequence). Trimming left V 5 bases short and J 5 bases short, with 9 bases between. The CDR3 runs to 12 residues. The CDR3 sequence is CASSTGQYGYTF. CDR3 DNA sequence: TGTGCCAGCAGCACTGGACAGTATGGCTACACCTTC.

This clone showed up just once. This chain joins TRBV10-1 and TRBJ1-1, with D maybe TRBD1 (5 bases). V was clipped by 4 bases and J by 0 bases, with 18 bases between them. This CDR3 has 17 residues. Germline loops: CDR1 WNHNN, CDR2 SYGVQD (reference sequence). The CDR3: CASSATRPGGVNTEAFF. CDR3 DNA: TGCGCCAGCAGTGCCACTCGACCCGGGGGGGTGAACACTGAAGCTTTCTTT.

In its sample, this clone was seen once. The chain has TRBV2 and TRBJ1-4; 7 positions match TRBD1. The CDR3 totals 16 residues. Per the germline V gene, CDR1 is SNHLY and CDR2 is FYNNEI. V shed 5 bases and J 3 bases; nucleotides not matched to a gene: 9. The DNA of the CDR3 is TGTGCCAGCAGTCCTCAGGGTACAGGGGCTAATGAAAAACTGTTTTTT. The encoded protein is CASSPQGTGANEKLFF.

This rearrangement joins TRBV6-5 to TRBJ2-7; D is uncertain. Trimming took off 3 bases at V and 6 bases at J, with 9 bases between the two ends. The V gene's germline CDR1 is MNHEY and CDR2 SVGAGI. There are 12 residues in the CDR3. The CDR3 is CASSYSTGEQYF. The CDR3 nucleotides are TGTGCCAGCAGTTATTCCACCGGCGAGCAGTACTTC.